One sample yielded the 11 T cell receptor beta chains listed below, sequenced in a study of T cells in Graves' hyperthyroidism and ophthalmopathy. Amplification of TCR beta CDR3 regions used RNA as the template. Initially, a first-round RT-PCR of the TCR CDR3 employed the HTBI primer set. TCRdb re-called the multiplex PCR reads with MiXCR, one entry per CDR3 protein. The data hold about 360,000 distinct CDR3 sequences, with over 10% observed a single time. The specimen sequenced was blood. All receptors derive from a woman aged 18-29 years with Graves' hyperthyroidism.

This clonotype was counted many times. The chain joins TRBV27 to TRBJ1-2; TRBD1 aligns across 8 bases. CDR1 MNHEY and CDR2 SMNVEV come from the germline V gene (reference sequence). After removal of 2 bases from V and 4 bases from J, the junction contained 3 bases not matched to a gene. CDR3 length equals 14 residues. The CDR3 here is CASSLQGAGYGYTF. Written as DNA, the CDR3 is TGTGCCAGCAGTTTACAGGGGGCAGGCTATGGCTACACCTTC.

At least ten counts were recorded for this clonotype. This rearrangement joins TRBV3-1 to TRBJ1-1; 7 bases align to TRBD1. With 4 bases clipped from V and 3 bases from J, the junction kept 8 bases outside the gene matches. The germline V gene has CDR1 LGHDT and CDR2 YNNKEL (reference sequence). This CDR3 has 15 residues. DNA for the CDR3: TGTGCCAGCAGCCCACACAGACAGGGTCACACTGAAGCTTTCTTT. This encodes CASSPHRQGHTEAFF.

V and J are TRBV2 and TRBJ1-5, with no clear D. CDR3 length: 15 residues. Germline CDR1 and CDR2: SNHLY and FYNNEI. Trimming removed 5 bases at V and 0 bases at J, with 11 bases between. The CDR3: CASSKDGRSNQPQHF. CDR3 in DNA: TGTGCCAGCAGTAAGGACGGACGTAGCAATCAGCCCCAGCATTTT.

This clonotype was observed many times. V and J are TRBV11-1 and TRBJ2-1, with 9 nucleotides matching TRBD2. Germline CDR1 and CDR2: SGHAT and FQDESV (reference sequence). Trimming at V came to 4 bases and at J to 7 bases, leaving 5 bases not matched to a gene. CDR3 length: 14 amino acids. The CDR3 region has the DNA TGTGCCAGCAGCTCGGGACTAGCCTGGAATGAGCAGTTCTTC. Encoded protein: CASSSGLAWNEQFF.

The chain has TRBV7-9 and TRBJ1-2; TRBD1 is a possible D gene (5 bases). The germline V and J ends were trimmed by 6 bases and 4 bases, with 18 bases remaining between them. The length of the CDR3 is 15 residues. Germline values: CDR1 SEHNR, CDR2 FQNEAQ (reference sequence). The CDR3 loop reads CASRGGTGSSYGYTF. The DNA of the CDR3 is TGTGCCAGCAGGGGTGGGACGGGATCCTCCTATGGCTACACCTTC.

This clonotype was detected only a few times. Given a much more abundant clone one base away, this may be a read error. The V and J genes are TRBV11-1 and TRBJ2-1, with unresolved D. The germline CDR1 and CDR2 sequences are SGHAT and FQDESV (reference sequence). The CDR3 runs to 12 residues. V lost 1 base, J lost 8 bases, and 6 bases lay in between. Here the CDR3 DNA reads TGTGCCAGCAGCTTAGATTCCGATGAGCAGTTCTTC. Its translation is CASSLDSDEQFF.

To note about this clonotype: A read error may be the cause here, since a much bigger clone is one base away. V gene TRBV18 combines with J gene TRBJ1-1; D is unclear. The CDR3 runs 16 residues. CDR1 and CDR2 from the germline V gene are KGHSH and LQKENI. The CDR3 bases are TGTGCCAGCTCACCTCAGAGGGAGTCGACGAACACTGAAGCTCTCTTT. Residues: CASSPQRESTNTEALF.

Only one count was recorded for this clonotype. One base away lies a much larger clone, so this may be a sequencing read error. The chain employs TRBV5-1 and TRBJ1-5; D remains unclear. Trimming left V 7 bases short and J 0 bases short, with 14 bases between. This CDR3 is built from 15 residues. Germline V gives CDR1 SGHRS, CDR2 YFSETQ. CDR3 protein: CASGPVAGSNQPQHF. The CDR3 nucleotides read TGCGCCAGCGGCCCCGTAGCGGGTAGCAATCAGCCCCAGCATTTT.

V is TRBV28 and J is TRBJ1-1, with a possible D match to TRBD1 (5 bases). The CDR3 has 15 residues. V was shortened by 3 bases and J by 3 bases, with 14 bases between the two germline ends. Germline loops: CDR1 MDHEN, CDR2 SYDVKM. The CDR3 spells CASSFPGQIDTEAFF. The CDR3 bases are TGTGCCAGCAGTTTCCCGGGGCAGATAGACACTGAAGCTTTCTTT.

This clonotype was observed many times. V and J are TRBV11-2 and TRBJ1-5, with 8 nucleotides matching TRBD1. V was pared by 5 bases and J by 2 bases, with 11 bases of the junction left unmatched. Germline CDR1 SGHAT, CDR2 FQNNGV. The CDR3 spans 17 residues. The CDR3 DNA sequence: TGTGCCAGCAGCCATCGTGGACAGGGCGAAGGCAATCAGCCCCAGCATTTT. Encoded protein: CASSHRGQGEGNQPQHF. Filled out from reference TRBV11-2 and TRBJ1-5, the complete variable domain reads EAGVAQSPRYKIIEKRQSVAFWCNPISGHATLYWYQQILGQGPKLLIQFQNNGVVDDSQLPKDRFSAERLKGVDSTLKIQPAKLEDSAVYLCASSHRGQGEGNQPQHFGDGTRLSIL.

Many counts were recorded for this clonotype. The rearrangement uses TRBV6-1 and TRBJ1-1; D is perhaps TRBD1 (6 bases). V was pared by 6 bases and J by 8 bases, with 13 bases between. The germline V gene encodes CDR1 MNHNS and CDR2 SASEGT. The CDR3 is 12 amino acids. The CDR3 is CASSPTGSEAFF. The DNA for the CDR3 is TGTGCCAGCAGCCCGACAGGATCGGAAGCTTTCTTT.